The 24 T cell receptor beta chains below all came from one sample that was sequenced in a study of control samples from healthy donors and cancer patients. Sequenced by immunoSEQ multiplex PCR; TCRdb stores in-frame clones only, minus some. This sample yields about 170,000 clones, of which around 88% are seen a single time; approximately 4.9% belongs to the top ten. Sequenced sample: blood. These receptors came from a woman in her 30s in good health.

Note on this clone: Other DNA sequences in this specimen translate into the identical CDR3. V and J are TRBV27 and TRBJ2-6, with D possibly being TRBD2 (5 bases). The germline gives CDR1 MNHEY, CDR2 SMNVEV (reference sequence). The CDR3 is 15 residues long. With 2 bases removed from V and 0 bases from J, the gap between germline ends came to 5 bases. The CDR3 is CASSLRGSGANVLTF. The CDR3 nucleotides read TGTGCCAGCAGTTTACGGGGCTCTGGGGCCAACGTCCTGACTTTC. Full variable domain (missing parts from reference TRBV27 and TRBJ2-6): EAQVTQNPRYLITVTGKKLTVTCSQNMNHEYMSWYRQDPGLGLRQIYYSMNVEVTDKGDVPEGYKVSRKEKRNFPLILESPSPNQTSLYFCASSLRGSGANVLTFGAGSRLTVL.

The genes are TRBV5-1 and TRBJ1-1; the D gene is possibly TRBD1 (6 bases). Germline V gene data show CDR1 as SGHRS and CDR2 as YFSETQ. V was trimmed by 5 bases and J by 6 bases, leaving 14 bases between them. This CDR3 region has 13 residues. The CDR3 protein is CASRTTGTPEAFF. The CDR3 DNA reads as TGCGCCAGCAGAACGACAGGTACCCCTGAAGCTTTCTTT.

To note about this clone: The same CDR3 can be traced to other DNA sequences in this sample. For the CDR3, the DNA is TGTGCCAGCAGCTTGCAAGAGACCCAGTACTTC. It is translated as CASSLQETQYF. This chain uses TRBV7-9 with TRBJ2-5, with D unresolved. The V end lost 3 bases, the J end lost 2 bases, and 1 base lay between the germline ends. The CDR3 has 11 amino acids. CDR1 and CDR2 from the germline V gene are SEHNR and FQNEAQ (reference sequence).

V is TRBV6-5 and J is TRBJ1-5; 10 bases are shared with TRBD1. Trimming took 6 bases from V and 6 from J; bases not matched to a gene: 8. CDR1 is MNHEY, CDR2 SVGAGI, per germline. The CDR3 sequence is 15 residues long. The CDR3 nucleotides are TGTGCCAGCAGCCGGGACAGGGGTTTTGGTCAGCCCCAGCATTTT. Encoded protein: CASSRDRGFGQPQHF.

The V and J genes are TRBV9 and TRBJ2-2; D gene ambiguous. Between the trimmed V and J ends, which lost 3 bases and 6 bases, there was a span of 9 bases. The CDR3 has 13 residues. Germline V gene sequence: CDR1 SGDLS, CDR2 YYNGEE. For the CDR3, the DNA is TGTGCCAGCAGCGCCCGTGGGGCCGGGGAGCTGTTTTTT. Protein product: CASSARGAGELFF.

The chain uses TRBV3-1 (or the pseudogene TRBV3-2) and TRBJ2-2; a weak D match, TRBD2 (5 bases). The germline CDR1 and CDR2 sequences are LGHDT and YNNKEL (reference sequence). With 4 bases removed from V and 5 bases from J, the gap between germline ends came to 11 bases. The CDR3 is 14 amino acids. The CDR3 spells CASSLGRGTGELFF. The DNA of the CDR3 is TGTGCCAGCAGCCTCGGTCGGGGAACCGGGGAGCTGTTTTTT.

The CDR3 sequence is CASSQDLQGRAGNTIYF. The CDR3 DNA sequence: TGCGCCAGCAGCCAAGATCTTCAAGGAAGGGCTGGAAACACCATATATTTT. This chain connects TRBV4-1 to TRBJ1-3, with D unclear. This CDR3 spans 17 amino acids. V was pared by 0 bases and J by 2 bases, with 14 bases between. The germline CDR1 and CDR2 sequences are MGHRA and YSYEKL.

This chain links TRBV4-2 with TRBJ1-6, with no clear D. CDR3 length equals 13 residues. V dropped 1 base and J dropped 7 bases, with 5 bases sitting between them. Germline V gene data show CDR1 as LGHNA and CDR2 as YNFKEQ. The CDR3 here is CASSQGQNSPLHF. The CDR3 coding sequence is TGTGCCAGCAGCCAAGGTCAAAATTCACCCCTCCACTTT.

V is TRBV2 and J is TRBJ1-3; 10 bases are shared with TRBD1. This CDR3 has 18 residues. Unmatched junction bases numbered 18, after V lost 7 bases and J lost 6 bases. Germline CDR1 reads SNHLY; CDR2 reads FYNNEI. In DNA, the CDR3 is TGTGCCAGCAATGGGATCGACCGCCGGGACAGGGGTGAAAACACCATATATTTT. Translating gives CASNGIDRRDRGENTIYF.

This clone was counted a few times. The chain employs TRBV4-2 and TRBJ1-4, with D tentatively TRBD1 (5 bases). Germline loops: CDR1 LGHNA, CDR2 YNFKEQ. Trimming pared 11 bases from V and 7 bases from J, leaving 20 bases between. The CDR3 sequence is 14 residues long. CDR3 sequence (DNA): TGTGCCGCCTCGCCCGGGGGTAGGGGTGAAAAACTGTTTTTT. It is translated as CAASPGGRGEKLFF.

The genes are TRBV3-1 (or the pseudogene TRBV3-2) and TRBJ1-4; D may be TRBD1 (5 bases). The V end was cut by 3 bases, the J end by 5 bases, with 10 bases between. CDR1 and CDR2 from the germline V gene are LGHDT and YNNKEL (reference sequence). There are 14 residues in the CDR3. As DNA, the CDR3 is TGTGCCAGCAGCCAGCCGGGGCAAAATGAAAAACTGTTTTTT. This encodes CASSQPGQNEKLFF.

The chain carries TRBV7-8 and TRBJ1-4, with 9 bases that match TRBD1. Germline V gene lookup returns CDR1 SGHVS and CDR2 FQNEAQ. The V segment lost 5 bases and the J segment 4 bases; nucleotides outside the gene matches: 8. The CDR3 consists of 16 residues. CDR3 region: CASSLTQGAGNEKLFF. In DNA, the CDR3 is TGTGCCAGCAGCCTGACACAGGGGGCGGGTAATGAAAAACTGTTTTTT.

The chain couples TRBV15 to TRBJ2-2, with a possible D match to TRBD2 (5 bases). This CDR3 is built from 16 residues. Trimming pared 5 bases from V and 5 bases from J, leaving 18 bases between. Germline loops: CDR1 LNHNV, CDR2 YYDKDF (reference sequence). Written as DNA, the CDR3 is TGTGCCACCAGCGACCGGTCGAGGGATATGACCGGGGAGCTGTTTTTT. Translating it yields CATSDRSRDMTGELFF.

In this sample, this clone turned up once. DNA of the CDR3: TGTGCCAGCAGAATAGGGGGAGGTGGGGACTACGAGCAGTACTTC. This encodes CASRIGGGGDYEQYF. The chain uses TRBV7-9 and TRBJ2-7; possibly TRBD1 or TRBD2 for D (6 bases each). The CDR3 extends over 15 amino acids. Trimming removed 6 bases at V and 3 bases at J, with 18 bases between. The germline V gene has CDR1 SEHNR and CDR2 FQNEAQ (reference sequence).

The CDR3 here is CASIWAYSDNSPLHF. The CDR3 nucleotides read TGTGCCAGCATTTGGGCGTATAGCGATAATTCACCCCTCCACTTT. V usage is TRBV6-5 and J usage is TRBJ1-6; D ambiguous. This CDR3 comprises 15 residues. Germline V lookup: CDR1 MNHEY, CDR2 SVGAGI. Trimming removed 7 bases at V and 5 bases at J, with 15 bases between.

The J gene is TRBJ2-1, the V gene TRBV28; TRBD1 might be the D (5 bases). Looked up from germline, CDR1 is MDHEN and CDR2 is SYDVKM. Trimming removed 6 bases from V and 3 bases from J, with 12 bases in between. The CDR3 has 14 amino acids. The CDR3 coding sequence is TGTGCCAGCAGAGAAACAGGAGACTACAATGAGCAGTTCTTC. Translated, it gives CASRETGDYNEQFF.

This chain uses TRBV4-2 with TRBJ2-4; 12 bases align to TRBD2. The CDR3 has 16 residues. V trimming: 1 base; J trimming: 9 bases; junction bases outside the gene matches: 7. CDR1 is LGHNA, CDR2 YNFKEQ, per germline. CDR3 loop: CASSQGDLAGGVIQYF. The CDR3 DNA reads as TGTGCCAGCAGCCAAGGAGATCTAGCGGGAGGGGTCATTCAGTACTTC.

The J gene is TRBJ2-5, the V gene TRBV4-1; 14 nucleotides align to TRBD2. The V segment lost 1 base and the J segment 9 bases; nucleotides outside the gene matches: 7. This CDR3 is 16 amino acids long. In germline, CDR1 is MGHRA, CDR2 YSYEKL. The CDR3: CASSQAGLAGEGAQYF. Here the CDR3 DNA reads TGCGCCAGCAGCCAAGCGGGACTAGCGGGGGAAGGGGCCCAGTACTTC.

The CDR3 is CASSVDRSPYGYTF. CDR3 DNA sequence: TGTGCCAGCAGCGTAGATAGGAGCCCCTATGGCTACACCTTC. J is TRBJ1-2 and V is TRBV9, with D unresolved. CDR3 length equals 14 residues. Trimming removed 0 bases at V and 4 bases at J, with 10 bases between. Per germline, CDR1 SGDLS and CDR2 YYNGEE.

The rearrangement links TRBV5-1 to TRBJ2-1; 8 nucleotides match TRBD1. This CDR3 has 14 residues. Trimming cost V 4 bases and J 6 bases; bases outside gene matches: 6. Germline V gene sequence: CDR1 SGHRS, CDR2 YFSETQ. The CDR3: CASSSWTGTNEQFF. The DNA for the CDR3 is TGCGCCAGCAGCAGCTGGACAGGGACCAATGAGCAGTTCTTC.

CDR3 in DNA: TGTGCCAGCAGCCAAAGGGCGTCAGGCACATTATATTGGATGAACACTGAAGCTTTCTTT. Protein product: CASSQRASGTLYWMNTEAFF. The chain employs TRBV27 and TRBJ1-1; D unclear. Per germline, CDR1 MNHEY and CDR2 SMNVEV (reference sequence). The CDR3 length is 20 residues. V gave up 6 bases and J gave up 0 bases, with 29 bases separating them.

This sequence joins TRBV6-2 or TRBV6-3 and TRBJ1-5; D remains unclear. There are 12 residues in the CDR3. The germline V gene encodes CDR1 MNHEY and CDR2 SVGEGT. Trimming cost V 5 bases and J 10 bases, with 12 bases left between them. CDR3 DNA sequence: TGTGCCAGCAGTAGAGATCAAGCTCCCCAGCATTTT. This encodes CASSRDQAPQHF.

The chain has TRBV9 and TRBJ2-7, with 11 bases fitting TRBD2. Germline CDR1 SGDLS, CDR2 YYNGEE. Trimming at V came to 0 bases and at J to 2 bases, leaving 7 bases not matched to a gene. CDR3 length: 17 residues. CDR3 residues: CASSVGTSGLGAYEQYF. The CDR3 nucleotides read TGTGCCAGCAGCGTAGGGACTAGCGGGCTGGGAGCCTACGAGCAGTACTTC.

V and J are TRBV5-1 and TRBJ1-5, with 11 bases aligning to TRBD1. J lost 5 bases, V lost 4 bases, and 2 bases had no gene match. This CDR3 contains 14 residues. CDR1 SGHRS and CDR2 YFSETQ come from the germline V gene. In DNA form, the CDR3 reads TGCGCCAGCAGCGTGGGACAGGGGGATCAGCCCCAGCATTTT. This sequence encodes CASSVGQGDQPQHF.